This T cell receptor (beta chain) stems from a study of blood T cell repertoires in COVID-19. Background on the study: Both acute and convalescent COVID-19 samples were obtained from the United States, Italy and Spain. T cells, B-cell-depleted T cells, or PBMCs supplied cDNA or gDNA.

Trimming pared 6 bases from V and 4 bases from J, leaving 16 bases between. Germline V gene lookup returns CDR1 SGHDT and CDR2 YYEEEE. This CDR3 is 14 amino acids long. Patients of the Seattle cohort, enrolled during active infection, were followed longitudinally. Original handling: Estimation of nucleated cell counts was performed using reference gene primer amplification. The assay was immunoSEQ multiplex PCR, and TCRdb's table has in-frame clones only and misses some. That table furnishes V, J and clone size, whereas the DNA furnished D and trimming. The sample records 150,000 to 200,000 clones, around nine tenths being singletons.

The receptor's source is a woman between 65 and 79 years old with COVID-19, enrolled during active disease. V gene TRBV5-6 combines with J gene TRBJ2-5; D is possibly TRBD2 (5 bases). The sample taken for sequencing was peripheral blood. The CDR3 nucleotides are TGTGCCAGCACCAGGACTCAAATAGGAGAGACCCAGTACTTC. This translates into CASTRTQIGETQYF.